The 31 T cell receptor beta chains below come from one sample, sequenced in a study of control samples from healthy donors and cancer patients. Sequencing used immunoSEQ multiplex PCR; TCRdb keeps in-frame clones, though not all of them. The sample records just over 50,000 clones, 88% being singletons. The sample comprised PBMCs. These receptors were taken from a man in his fifties or sixties with head and neck cancer.

This sequence joins TRBV5-7 and TRBJ2-7; D unresolved. TRBV5-7 is given ORF status, its function remaining uncertain. The CDR3 extends over 16 amino acids. Deletions cut 3 bases from V and 0 bases from J, with 16 bases between. CDR3 in amino acids: CASSYSPGRTSYEQYF. The CDR3 nucleotides read TGTGCCAGCAGCTATAGCCCCGGACGAACCTCCTACGAGCAGTACTTC.

V and J are TRBV2 and TRBJ1-4; D ambiguous. The V gene lost 1 base and the J gene lost 4 bases, with 10 bases spanning the gap. The CDR3 covers 15 residues. Germline CDR1 is SNHLY and CDR2 is FYNNEI. The CDR3 DNA follows: TGTGCCAGCAGTGAAGACGGAGCTTTTAATGAAAAACTGTTTTTT. Protein product: CASSEDGAFNEKLFF. The variable domain in full, completed from reference TRBV2 and TRBJ1-4, reads EPEVTQTPSHQVTQMGQEVILRCVPISNHLYFYWYRQILGQKVEFLVSFYNNEISEKSEIFDDQFSVERPDGSNFTLKIRSTKLEDSAMYFCASSEDGAFNEKLFFGSGTQLSVL.

This sequence joins TRBV28 and TRBJ1-2; D may be TRBD1 (5 bases). V was pared by 2 bases and J by 3 bases, with 22 bases between. CDR1 is MDHEN and CDR2 is SYDVKM in the germline V gene. The CDR3 covers 18 residues. CDR3 coding DNA: TGTGCCAGCAGTTTAGTTAGGTTTGGGTCCCTAGGGGACTATGGCTACACCTTC. Protein product: CASSLVRFGSLGDYGYTF.

The CDR3 sequence is CASSNRQGRTDTQYF. The DNA of the CDR3 is TGTGCCAGCAGTAACAGACAGGGCCGCACAGATACGCAGTATTTT. V usage is TRBV6-6 and J usage is TRBJ2-3; TRBD1 matches at 7 bases. The length of the CDR3 is 15 residues. V was pared by 5 bases and J by 1 base, with 6 bases of the junction left unmatched. Germline CDR1 reads MNHNY; CDR2 reads SVGAGI (reference sequence).

V and J are TRBV10-3 and TRBJ2-7; the D is unclear. Germline V gene data show CDR1 as ENHRY and CDR2 as SYGVKD. Trimming stripped 5 bases from V and 4 bases from J, with 12 bases between. This CDR3 comprises 13 residues. In DNA form, the CDR3 reads TGTGCCATCAGTCCCGCAGGAGAATACGAGCAGTACTTC. Protein product: CAISPAGEYEQYF.

The genes are TRBV18 and TRBJ2-2, with 9 nucleotides matching TRBD1. Germline-derived CDR1 and CDR2 are KGHSH and LQKENI. Trimming took 4 bases from V and 6 from J; bases not matched to a gene: 6. The CDR3 length is 15 residues. This chain's CDR3 is CASSRKTGGAGELFF. The CDR3 nucleotides are TGTGCCAGCTCACGAAAGACAGGGGGTGCCGGGGAGCTGTTTTTT. The full variable domain, completed using reference TRBV18 and TRBJ2-2, is NAGVMQNPRHLVRRRGQEARLRCSPMKGHSHVYWYRQLPEEGLKFMVYLQKENIIDESGMPKERFSAEFPKEGPSILRIQQVVRGDSAAYFCASSRKTGGAGELFFGEGSRLTVL.

The chain's CDR3 is CASSEALSPVETQYF. DNA for the CDR3: TGTGCCAGCAGTGAAGCGCTCTCGCCGGTGGAGACCCAGTACTTC. The J gene is TRBJ2-5, the V gene TRBV2; D gene ambiguous. With 0 bases removed from V and 5 bases from J, the gap between germline ends came to 13 bases. Germline V gives CDR1 SNHLY, CDR2 FYNNEI. There are 15 residues in the CDR3.

This chain joins TRBV3-1 (or the pseudogene TRBV3-2) and TRBJ2-1, with a weak D call TRBD1 (5 bases). The CDR3 has 16 residues. Germline V gene sequence: CDR1 LGHDT, CDR2 YNNKEL (reference sequence). V lost 0 bases and J lost 4, with 13 bases in between. The CDR3 loop reads CASSQDITGRYNEQFF. CDR3 DNA: TGTGCCAGCAGCCAAGATATCACAGGACGGTACAATGAGCAGTTCTTC.

The J gene is TRBJ2-5, the V gene TRBV5-4; 7 positions agree with TRBD1. CDR3 length: 14 residues. V lost 4 bases to trimming and J lost 3 bases; unmatched junction nucleotides: 6. Germline V lookup: CDR1 SGHNT, CDR2 YYREEE (reference sequence). This chain's CDR3 is CASSLRTGEETQYF. CDR3 in DNA: TGTGCCAGCAGCCTTAGGACAGGAGAAGAGACCCAGTACTTC.

The genes are TRBV7-9 and TRBJ2-7, with D tentatively TRBD1 (6 bases). The ends were cut back, 4 bases at V and 0 bases at J, with 10 bases in the middle. From germline, CDR1 is SEHNR and CDR2 FQNEAQ (reference sequence). The CDR3 has 14 residues. CDR3 sequence reads: CASSSGTYSYEQYF. The CDR3 DNA reads TGTGCCAGCAGCTCAGGGACATACTCCTACGAGCAGTACTTC.

In this sample, this clone turned up once. This chain links TRBV10-2 with TRBJ1-4; 10 bases are a match to TRBD1. Trimming cost V 6 bases and J 8 bases; bases outside gene matches: 6. The CDR3 is 14 amino acids. Germline V gene sequence: CDR1 WSHSY, CDR2 SAAADI. The CDR3 nucleotides read TGCGCCAGCAGCACCGGGACAGGGGTAGAAAAACTGTTTTTT. Translation gives CASSTGTGVEKLFF.

This chain joins TRBV3-1 (or the pseudogene TRBV3-2) and TRBJ2-5; 8 bases fit TRBD1. After removal of 3 bases from V and 5 bases from J, the junction contained 2 bases not matched to a gene. CDR3 size: 13 residues. Germline lookup yields CDR1 LGHDT and CDR2 YNNKEL (reference sequence). The CDR3 coding sequence is TGTGCCAGCAGCCAGGACAGGGAGGAGACCCAGTACTTC. It translates to CASSQDREETQYF.

Only one count was recorded for this clone. This CDR3 is CASSQRWGKGTDTQYF. CDR3 in DNA: TGTGCCAGCAGCCAACGGTGGGGGAAGGGCACAGATACGCAGTATTTT. The gene calls are TRBV27 and TRBJ2-3; D is tentatively TRBD1 or TRBD2 (5 bases each). Germline CDR1 is MNHEY and CDR2 is SMNVEV (reference sequence). Trimming stripped 6 bases from V and 1 base from J, with 17 bases between. CDR3 length equals 16 residues.

In this sample, this clone turned up a few times. The rearrangement uses TRBV7-3 and TRBJ2-2; D gene unclear. Germline V gene data show CDR1 as SGHTA and CDR2 as FQGTGA. CDR3 length: 12 amino acids. V lost 4 bases to trimming and J lost 4 bases, with 4 bases between them. CDR3 sequence: CASSSSTGELFF. For the CDR3, the DNA is TGTGCCAGCAGCTCAAGCACCGGGGAGCTGTTTTTT.

The chain couples TRBV5-1 to TRBJ2-5, with 13 bases identical to TRBD2. CDR1 and CDR2 (germline): SGHRS, YFSETQ. The CDR3 has 16 residues. Trimming took 4 bases from V and 4 from J; bases not matched to a gene: 7. CDR3 in DNA: TGCGCCAGCAGCAAAGGGACTAGCGGGATCAGAGAGACCCAGTACTTC. Its translation is CASSKGTSGIRETQYF.

The chain links TRBV9 to TRBJ2-5; D is perhaps TRBD1 (6 bases). Germline CDR1 SGDLS, CDR2 YYNGEE. The CDR3 loop spans 18 amino acids. V was pared by 2 bases and J by 2 bases, with 22 bases between. The CDR3 bases are TGTGCCAGCAGCGTTTCCCCCCTCGGGACACATGATCAAGAGACCCAGTACTTC. Translating gives CASSVSPLGTHDQETQYF.

This clone was detected only once. The chain employs TRBV11-1 and TRBJ2-3; the D is unclear. The germline V and J ends were trimmed by 5 bases and 1 base, with 13 bases remaining between them. CDR3 size: 15 residues. Germline lookup yields CDR1 SGHAT and CDR2 FQDESV (reference sequence). The CDR3 region has the DNA TGTGCCAGCAGCCCCGATGGTTATGGCACAGATACGCAGTATTTT. The encoded protein is CASSPDGYGTDTQYF.

The rearrangement uses TRBV5-6 and TRBJ1-1; 7 nucleotides match TRBD1. The V segment lost 4 bases and the J segment 0 bases; nucleotides outside the gene matches: 6. The length of the CDR3 is 15 residues. Per the germline V gene, CDR1 is SGHDT and CDR2 is YYEEEE. In DNA, the CDR3 is TGTGCCAGCAGCGCCGGACAGGCCTTGAACACTGAAGCTTTCTTT. It is translated as CASSAGQALNTEAFF.

The sample holds one count of this clone. The chain is built from TRBV29-1 and TRBJ2-1; 7 positions agree with TRBD1. CDR1 and CDR2 from the germline V gene are SQVTM and ANQGSEA. The V segment lost 2 bases and the J segment 7 bases; nucleotides outside the gene matches: 14. The CDR3 length is 16 residues. The CDR3 loop reads CSVEFPDRVGGNEQFF. The CDR3 DNA sequence: TGCAGCGTTGAATTCCCCGACAGGGTAGGTGGAAATGAGCAGTTCTTC.

The chain links TRBV4-1 to TRBJ2-7, with 10 bases that match TRBD1. This CDR3 spans 19 amino acids. Germline CDR1 MGHRA, CDR2 YSYEKL. V trimming: 1 base; J trimming: 6 bases; junction bases outside the gene matches: 18. In DNA, the CDR3 is TGCGCCAGCAGCCAAGCGCGACTCGTGACAGGGGGCATGAGTGGCGAGCAGTACTTC. It codes for CASSQARLVTGGMSGEQYF.

This rearrangement joins TRBV4-3 to TRBJ2-5, with 14 positions matching TRBD2. V lost 0 bases and J lost 4; bases outside the gene matches: 7. CDR3 size: 18 residues. CDR1 and CDR2 (germline): LGHNA, YSLEER. This chain's CDR3 is CASSQDLTSGGARETQYF. DNA for the CDR3: TGCGCCAGCAGCCAAGACCTGACTAGCGGGGGGGCCCGAGAGACCCAGTACTTC.

This clone was counted a single time. The V and J genes are TRBV19 and TRBJ2-5; unclear D gene. The CDR3 runs to 12 residues. Between the trimmed V and J ends, which lost 3 bases and 4 bases, there was a span of 6 bases. Per germline, CDR1 LNHDA and CDR2 SQIVND (reference sequence). The CDR3 sequence is CASSITGETQYF. In DNA, the CDR3 is TGTGCCAGTAGTATTACGGGAGAGACCCAGTACTTC.

The genes are TRBV7-9 and TRBJ2-3; no clear D. The V gene's germline CDR1 is SEHNR and CDR2 FQNEAQ (reference sequence). The CDR3 covers 15 residues. The V end lost 6 bases, the J end lost 0 bases, and 13 bases lay between the germline ends. The CDR3 spells CASSQAETSTDTQYF. CDR3 DNA: TGTGCCAGCAGTCAGGCAGAGACTAGCACAGATACGCAGTATTTT.

The chain joins TRBV6-2 or TRBV6-3 to TRBJ2-5, with D perhaps matching TRBD1 (5 bases). The CDR3 runs 14 residues. Germline V gene sequence: CDR1 MNHEY, CDR2 SVGEGT. The V gene lost 5 bases and the J gene lost 3 bases, with 13 bases spanning the gap. The CDR3 DNA sequence: TGTGCCAGCAGTGCGAGGATCAGGGAAGAGACCCAGTACTTC. Its protein is CASSARIREETQYF.

The V call is TRBV6-2 or TRBV6-3, the J call TRBJ2-2, with D unresolved. The CDR3 has 13 amino acids. Germline V gene lookup returns CDR1 MNHEY and CDR2 SVGEGT. V lost 5 bases and J lost 5, with 9 bases in between. The chain's CDR3 is CASSPPPTGELFF. The CDR3 region has the DNA TGTGCCAGCAGTCCACCACCGACCGGGGAGCTGTTTTTT.

The V call is TRBV6-1, the J call TRBJ1-6; D is perhaps TRBD1 (5 bases). This CDR3 contains 17 residues. The germline gives CDR1 MNHNS, CDR2 SASEGT. Trimming left V 2 bases short and J 0 bases short, with 11 bases between. CDR3 nucleotide sequence: TGTGCCAGCAGTGAATGGGGGGGGAGCTCCTATAATTCACCCCTCCACTTT. It yields the protein CASSEWGGSSYNSPLHF.

The chain employs TRBV4-3 and TRBJ2-1; D perhaps matches TRBD2 (7 bases). This CDR3 region has 16 residues. V lost 3 bases to trimming and J lost 0 bases, with 12 bases between them. Germline V gene lookup returns CDR1 LGHNA and CDR2 YSLEER. CDR3 region: CASSQEGGSSYNEQFF. DNA for the CDR3: TGCGCCAGCAGCCAGGAGGGGGGGAGCTCCTACAATGAGCAGTTCTTC.

This clone was recorded only once. The chain links TRBV9 to TRBJ2-7; TRBD2 matches at 8 bases. Trimming cost V 2 bases and J 0 bases; bases outside gene matches: 7. The germline V gene has CDR1 SGDLS and CDR2 YYNGEE. The CDR3 has 16 amino acids. The CDR3 nucleotides read TGTGCCAGCAGCGTTGGTTTAGCGGGAATCTCCTACGAGCAGTACTTC. As protein: CASSVGLAGISYEQYF.

This chain connects TRBV28 to TRBJ1-2, with D unclear. The CDR3 runs 16 residues. V lost 3 bases to trimming and J lost 4 bases, with 18 bases between them. The germline gives CDR1 MDHEN, CDR2 SYDVKM. The CDR3 sequence: CASSFGQALEGYGYTF. The CDR3 nucleotides read TGTGCCAGCAGTTTCGGCCAGGCTTTAGAGGGCTATGGCTACACCTTC.

The chain recombines TRBV13 with TRBJ2-3; D is uncertain. The CDR3 has 15 residues. Germline assignment: CDR1 PRHDT and CDR2 FYEKMQ (reference sequence). Trimming removed 4 bases at V and 4 bases at J, with 15 bases between. CDR3 loop: CASSSSAEPADTQYF. DNA for the CDR3: TGTGCCAGCAGCTCCTCTGCGGAGCCCGCAGATACGCAGTATTTT.

The rearrangement uses TRBV4-2 and TRBJ2-7; 8 bases map to TRBD2. CDR1 and CDR2 from the germline V gene are LGHNA and YNFKEQ. V lost 1 base, J lost 2 bases, and 4 bases stayed unmatched. This CDR3 has 15 residues. Written as DNA, the CDR3 is TGTGCCAGCAGCCAAGTTTCCGGGGGGGCCTACGAGCAGTACTTC. Translating gives CASSQVSGGAYEQYF.